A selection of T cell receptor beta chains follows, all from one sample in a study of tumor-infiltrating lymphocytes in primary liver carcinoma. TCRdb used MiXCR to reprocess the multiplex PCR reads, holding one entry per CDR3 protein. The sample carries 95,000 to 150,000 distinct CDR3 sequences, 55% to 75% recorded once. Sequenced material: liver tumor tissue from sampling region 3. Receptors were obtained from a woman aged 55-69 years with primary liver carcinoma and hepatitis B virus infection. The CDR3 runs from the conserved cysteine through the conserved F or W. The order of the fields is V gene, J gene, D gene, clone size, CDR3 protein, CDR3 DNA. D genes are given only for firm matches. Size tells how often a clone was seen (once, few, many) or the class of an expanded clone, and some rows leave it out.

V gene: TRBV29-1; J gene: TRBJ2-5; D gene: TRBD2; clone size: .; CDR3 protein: CSLGEAGGKETQYF; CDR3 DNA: TGCAGCCTCGGCGAGGCGGGAGGAAAGGAGACCCAGTACTTC
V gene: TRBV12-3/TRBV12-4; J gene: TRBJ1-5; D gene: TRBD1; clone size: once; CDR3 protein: CASRPSGTGVGNQSQHF; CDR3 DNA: TGTGCCAGCAGGCCCTCCGGGACAGGGGTTGGTAATCAGTCCCAGCATTTT
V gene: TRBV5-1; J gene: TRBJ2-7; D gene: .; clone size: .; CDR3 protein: CASSLEQFHNEQYF; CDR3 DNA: TGCGCCAGCAGCTTGGAACAGTTTCACAACGAGCAGTACTTC
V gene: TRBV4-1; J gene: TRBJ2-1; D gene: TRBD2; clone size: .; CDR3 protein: CANSQAGLAGALVGEQFF; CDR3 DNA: TGCGCCAACAGCCAAGCGGGACTAGCGGGGGCATTAGTAGGAGAGCAGTTCTTC
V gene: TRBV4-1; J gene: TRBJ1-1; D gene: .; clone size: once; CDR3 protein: CASSQGGQSMNTEASF; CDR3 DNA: TGCGCCAGCAGCCAAGGTGGGCAGTCCATGAACACTGAAGCTTCCTTT
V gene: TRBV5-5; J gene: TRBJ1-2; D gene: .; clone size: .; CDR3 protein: CASSLWGREGGYIF; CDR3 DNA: TGTGCCAGCAGTTTGTGGGGAAGGGAAGGTGGCTACATCTTC
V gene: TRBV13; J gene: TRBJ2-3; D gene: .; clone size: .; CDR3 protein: CASSFGFSRDTHYF; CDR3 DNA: TGTGCCAGCAGCTTCGGGTTCAGCAGAGATACGCACTATTTT
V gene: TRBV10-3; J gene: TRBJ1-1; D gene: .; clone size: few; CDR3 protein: CATADTMNTEAFF; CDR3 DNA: TGTGCCACAGCGGACACCATGAACACTGAAGCTTTCTTT
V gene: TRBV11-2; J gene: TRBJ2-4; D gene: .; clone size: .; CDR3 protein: CACSPRPGANIQYF; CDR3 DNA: TGTGCCTGCAGCCCCCGACCTGGAGCAAACATTCAGTACTTC
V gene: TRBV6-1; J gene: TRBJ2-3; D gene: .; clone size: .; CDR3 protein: CATKAGPTDTHYF; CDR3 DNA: TGTGCCACCAAAGCGGGTCCTACAGATACGCATTATTTT
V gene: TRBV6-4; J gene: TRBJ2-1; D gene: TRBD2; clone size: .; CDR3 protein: CASSDSGTSSYNEQFF; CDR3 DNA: TGTGCCAGCAGTGACTCTGGGACTAGCTCCTACAATGAGCAGTTCTTC
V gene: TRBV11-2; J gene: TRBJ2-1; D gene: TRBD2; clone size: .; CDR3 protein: CPSSYGTSGGYNEQFF; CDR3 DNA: TGTCCCAGCAGCTATGGAACTAGCGGGGGATACAATGAGCAATTCTTC
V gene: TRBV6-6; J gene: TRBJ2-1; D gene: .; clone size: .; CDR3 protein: CANTGSYFNEQFF; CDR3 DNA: TGTGCCAATACAGGTTCATACTTCAATGAGCAGTTCTTC
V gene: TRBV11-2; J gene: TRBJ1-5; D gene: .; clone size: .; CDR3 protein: CASSSYGQGTDTQHF; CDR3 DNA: TGTGCCAGCAGCTCCTACGGGCAGGGAACAGATACGCAGCATTTT
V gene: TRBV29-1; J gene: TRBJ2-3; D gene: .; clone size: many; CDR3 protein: CSVSLGSGATDTQYF; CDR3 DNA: TGCAGCGTTTCCTTAGGGAGCGGAGCCACAGATACGCAGTATTTT
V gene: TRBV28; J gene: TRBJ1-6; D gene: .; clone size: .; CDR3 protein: CASSRGLASPLHF; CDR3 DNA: TGTGCCAGCAGTCGGGGGCTAGCTTCACCCCTCCACTTT
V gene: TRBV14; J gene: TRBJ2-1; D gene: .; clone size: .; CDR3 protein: CASSRDILTSYNEQFF; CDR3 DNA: TGTGCCAGTAGCCGAGATATCCTCACCTCCTACAATGAGCAGTTCTTC
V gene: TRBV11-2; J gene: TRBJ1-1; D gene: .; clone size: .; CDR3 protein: CASSFHGRTEVFF; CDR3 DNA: TGTGCCAGTAGCTTTCATGGTAGGACTGAAGTTTTCTTT
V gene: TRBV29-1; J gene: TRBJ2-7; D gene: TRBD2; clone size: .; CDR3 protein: CRVEGGRPPCYEQYF; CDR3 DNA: TGCAGGGTTGAAGGCGGGAGGCCCCCATGCTACGAGCAGTACTTC
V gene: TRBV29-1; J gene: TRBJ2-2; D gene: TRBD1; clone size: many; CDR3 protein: CSVIQTGTENTGELFF; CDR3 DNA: TGCAGCGTGATCCAAACCGGGACAGAGAACACCGGGGAGCTGTTTTTT
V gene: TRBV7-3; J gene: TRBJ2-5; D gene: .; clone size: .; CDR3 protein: CASSWGAEETQYF; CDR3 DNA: TGTGCCAGCAGCTGGGGGGCCGAAGAGACCCAGTACTTC
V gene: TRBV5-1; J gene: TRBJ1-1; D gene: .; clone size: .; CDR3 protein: CASSFSSLGDTEVFF; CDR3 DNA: TGCGCCAGCAGCTTCTCTTCCCTTGGGGACACTGAAGTTTTCTTT
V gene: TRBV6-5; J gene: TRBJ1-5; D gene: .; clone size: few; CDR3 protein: CASNCLRGNNQPQHF; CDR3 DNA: TGTGCCAGCAACTGTCTGCGGGGGAACAATCAGCCCCAGCATTTT